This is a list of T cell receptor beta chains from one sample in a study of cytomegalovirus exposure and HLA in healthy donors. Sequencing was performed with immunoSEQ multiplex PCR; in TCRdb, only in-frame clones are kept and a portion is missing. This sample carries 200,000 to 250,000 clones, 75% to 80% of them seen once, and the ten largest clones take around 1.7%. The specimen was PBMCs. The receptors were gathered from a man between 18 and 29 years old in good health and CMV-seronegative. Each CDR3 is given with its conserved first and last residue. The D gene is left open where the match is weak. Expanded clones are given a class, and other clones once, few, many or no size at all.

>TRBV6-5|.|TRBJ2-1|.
CASSYQGNEQFF
TGTGCCAGCAGTTACCAGGGTAATGAGCAGTTCTTC
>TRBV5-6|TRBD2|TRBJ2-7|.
CASSTWTSGPVSSYEQYF
TGTGCCAGCAGCACCTGGACTAGCGGCCCAGTGAGCTCCTACGAGCAGTACTTC
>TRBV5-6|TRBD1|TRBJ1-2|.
CASSLRGGRSYGYTF
TGTGCCAGCAGCTTGAGAGGGGGCAGGAGCTATGGCTACACCTTC
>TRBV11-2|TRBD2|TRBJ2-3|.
CASSFRLAGGLDTQYF
TGTGCCAGCAGCTTTCGACTAGCGGGGGGGCTAGATACGCAGTATTTT
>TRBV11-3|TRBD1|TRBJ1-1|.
CASSTGVNTEAFF
TGTGCCAGCAGTACAGGGGTGAACACTGAAGCTTTCTTT
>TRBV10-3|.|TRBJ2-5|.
CAISESTGVETQYF
TGTGCCATCAGTGAGTCGACAGGTGTCGAGACCCAGTACTTC
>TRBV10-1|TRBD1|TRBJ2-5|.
CASRYDREETQYF
TGCGCCAGCAGATACGACAGGGAAGAGACCCAGTACTTC
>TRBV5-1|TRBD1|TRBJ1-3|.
CASSPTGATSGNTIYF
TGCGCCAGCAGCCCCACAGGGGCAACCTCTGGAAACACCATATATTTT
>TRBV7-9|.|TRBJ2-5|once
CASETTQLLETQYF
TGTGCCAGCGAAACAACACAGCTCCTTGAGACCCAGTACTTC
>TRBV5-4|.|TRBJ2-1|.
CASSLGGPAGTVTEQFF
TGTGCCAGCAGCTTGGGAGGCCCTGCGGGAACGGTTACGGAGCAGTTCTTC
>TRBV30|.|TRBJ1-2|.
CAWISHRTSYGYTF
TGTGCCTGGATATCCCACAGGACGTCCTATGGCTACACCTTC
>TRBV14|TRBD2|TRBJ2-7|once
CASAARTSGRDEQYF
TGTGCCAGCGCGGCCCGGACTAGCGGGAGAGACGAGCAGTACTTC
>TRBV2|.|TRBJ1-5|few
CASSGQPQPQHF
TGTGCCAGCAGTGGACAGCCTCAGCCCCAGCATTTT
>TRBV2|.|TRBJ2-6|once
CATLRQDFSGANVLTF
TGTGCCACCCTCCGACAGGACTTCTCTGGGGCCAACGTCCTGACTTTC
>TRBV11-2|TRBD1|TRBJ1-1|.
CASTPFAGGNTEAFF
TGTGCCAGCACCCCCTTTGCAGGGGGAAACACTGAAGCTTTCTTT
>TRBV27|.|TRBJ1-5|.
CASSLDRGQPQHF
TGTGCCAGCAGTTTAGACCGAGGGCAGCCCCAGCATTTT
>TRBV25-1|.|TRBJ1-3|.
CASSDVGTPGNTIYF
TGTGCCAGCAGTGACGTCGGGACTCCTGGAAACACCATATATTTT
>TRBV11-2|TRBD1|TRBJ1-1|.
CASSSTGGAGNTEAFF
TGTGCCAGCAGCTCAACAGGGGGCGCCGGGAACACTGAAGCTTTCTTT
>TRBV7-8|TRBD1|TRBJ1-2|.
CASSLEGQRHF
TGTGCCAGCAGCTTAGAGGGACAGCGACACTTC
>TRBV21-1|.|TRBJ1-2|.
CASSNRQGENYGYTF
TGTGCCAGCAGCAACCGACAGGGGGAAAACTATGGCTACACCTTC
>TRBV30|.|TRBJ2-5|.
CAWSVPYLETQYF
TGTGCCTGGAGTGTCCCCTACTTGGAGACCCAGTACTTC
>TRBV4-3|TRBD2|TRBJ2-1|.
CASSQETPRAGGGNEQFF
TGCGCCAGCAGCCAAGAAACGCCTCGAGCGGGAGGTGGAAATGAGCAGTTCTTC
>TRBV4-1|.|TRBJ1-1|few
CASSQLLTGGTEAFF
TGCGCCAGCAGCCAACTTCTGACGGGGGGGACTGAAGCTTTCTTT
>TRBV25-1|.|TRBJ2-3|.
CASSEYYKNTDTQYF
TGTGCCAGCAGTGAATATTACAAAAACACAGATACGCAGTATTTT
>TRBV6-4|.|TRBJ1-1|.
CASSDSAENTEAFF
TGTGCCAGCAGTGACTCGGCAGAGAACACTGAAGCTTTCTTT
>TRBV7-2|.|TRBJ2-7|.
CASSLESRSYEQYF
TGTGCCAGCAGCTTAGAGTCTCGGAGCTACGAGCAGTACTTC
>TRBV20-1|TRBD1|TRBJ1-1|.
CSASGDSEAFF
TGCAGTGCTAGTGGGGACAGTGAAGCTTTCTTT
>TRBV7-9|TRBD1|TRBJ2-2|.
CASSRQGRTGELFF
TGTGCCAGCAGCCGACAGGGTCGCACCGGGGAGCTGTTTTTT
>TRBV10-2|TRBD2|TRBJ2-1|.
CASLLGGGKPYNEQFF
TGCGCCAGCCTCCTGGGCGGGGGGAAACCCTACAATGAGCAGTTCTTC